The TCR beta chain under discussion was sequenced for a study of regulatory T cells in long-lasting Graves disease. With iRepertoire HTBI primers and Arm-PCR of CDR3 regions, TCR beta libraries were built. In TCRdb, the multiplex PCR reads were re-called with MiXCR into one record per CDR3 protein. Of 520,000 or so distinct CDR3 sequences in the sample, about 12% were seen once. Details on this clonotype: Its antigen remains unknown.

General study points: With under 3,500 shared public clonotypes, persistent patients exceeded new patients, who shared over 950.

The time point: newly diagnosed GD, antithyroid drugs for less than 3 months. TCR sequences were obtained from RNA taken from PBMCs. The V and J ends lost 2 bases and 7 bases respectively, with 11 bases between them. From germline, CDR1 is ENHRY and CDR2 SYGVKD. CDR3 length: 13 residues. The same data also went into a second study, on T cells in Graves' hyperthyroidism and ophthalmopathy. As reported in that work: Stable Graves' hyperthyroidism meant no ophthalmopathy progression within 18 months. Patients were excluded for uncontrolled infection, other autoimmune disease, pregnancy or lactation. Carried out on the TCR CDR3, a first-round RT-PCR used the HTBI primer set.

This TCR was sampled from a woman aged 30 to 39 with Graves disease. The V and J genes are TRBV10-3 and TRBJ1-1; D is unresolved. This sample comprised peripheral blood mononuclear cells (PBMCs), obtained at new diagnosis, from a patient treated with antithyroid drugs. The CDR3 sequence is CAISENWEYEAFF. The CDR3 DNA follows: TGTGCCATCAGTGAGAACTGGGAGTATGAAGCTTTCTTT.